This T cell receptor beta chain was identified in a study of blood T cell repertoires in COVID-19. Study-level information: T cells, B-cell-depleted T cells, or PBMCs supplied cDNA or gDNA.

Recovered status applied to Cohort 3 donors who had two consecutive negative PCRs. It also applied to those with clearance or with symptom resolution. The protocol was immunoSEQ multiplex PCR, while the TCRdb copy is restricted to in-frame clones and leaves out a portion. The table shows about 210,000 clones, with over 75% occurring only once. Germline-derived CDR1 and CDR2 are KGHSH and LQKENI. The CDR3 extends over 14 amino acids. With 4 bases removed from V and 2 bases from J, the gap between germline ends came to 11 bases. The V call is TRBV18, the J call TRBJ1-1; the D gene is possibly TRBD1 (6 bases). The source of this sequence is a man in his forties who had recovered from COVID-19. The sample consisted of PBMCs or T cells enriched from blood (not recorded which). CDR3 nucleotide sequence: TGTGCCAGCTCACTGGGCAGGGGAAACACTGAAGCTTTCTTT. It encodes CASSLGRGNTEAFF.